These 4 T cell receptor beta chains originate from one sample sequenced in a study of cytomegalovirus exposure and HLA in healthy donors. 13 Jbeta primers and 60 Vbeta primers were used for the PCR. The protocol was immunoSEQ multiplex PCR, while the TCRdb copy is restricted to in-frame clones and leaves out a portion. This table holds 100,000 to 150,000 clones, more than 80% found once. Material: PBMCs. These receptor sequences come from a man aged 25 to 40 in good health and CMV-seropositive.

The chain employs TRBV6-1 and TRBJ1-5; tentatively, D is TRBD1 (6 bases). This CDR3 spans 14 amino acids. V lost 3 bases, J lost 5 bases, and 11 bases lay in between. From germline, CDR1 is MNHNS and CDR2 SASEGT. This CDR3 reads CASSDGTPYQPQHF. Written as DNA, the CDR3 is TGTGCCAGCAGTGACGGGACACCTTATCAGCCCCAGCATTTT.

The V call is TRBV19, the J call TRBJ2-5, with D perhaps matching TRBD2 (6 bases). The CDR3 spans 15 residues. Germline-derived CDR1 and CDR2 are LNHDA and SQIVND (reference sequence). The V gene lost 3 bases and the J gene lost 4 bases, with 15 bases spanning the gap. The CDR3 sequence: CASSIRAGQGETQYF. CDR3 bases: TGTGCCAGTAGTATTCGCGCGGGGCAAGGAGAGACCCAGTACTTC.

The chain joins TRBV25-1 to TRBJ2-5; D is unclear. Germline assignment: CDR1 MGHDK and CDR2 SYGVNS. The CDR3 runs 16 residues. Trimming cost V 1 base and J 2 bases, with 14 bases left between them. Written as DNA, the CDR3 is TGTGCCAGCAGTGAATCGGCTTGGGCAGCTCAAGAGACCCAGTACTTC. Protein: CASSESAWAAQETQYF.

The chain has TRBV15 and TRBJ2-3, with 10 bases that match TRBD2. The germline gives CDR1 LNHNV, CDR2 YYDKDF (reference sequence). V was pared by 3 bases and J by 7 bases, with 10 bases of the junction left unmatched. The CDR3 runs to 16 residues. This CDR3 is CATSSGSGGVGNTQYF. The CDR3 nucleotides are TGTGCCACCAGCAGCGGGAGCGGGGGGGTTGGAAATACGCAGTATTTT.